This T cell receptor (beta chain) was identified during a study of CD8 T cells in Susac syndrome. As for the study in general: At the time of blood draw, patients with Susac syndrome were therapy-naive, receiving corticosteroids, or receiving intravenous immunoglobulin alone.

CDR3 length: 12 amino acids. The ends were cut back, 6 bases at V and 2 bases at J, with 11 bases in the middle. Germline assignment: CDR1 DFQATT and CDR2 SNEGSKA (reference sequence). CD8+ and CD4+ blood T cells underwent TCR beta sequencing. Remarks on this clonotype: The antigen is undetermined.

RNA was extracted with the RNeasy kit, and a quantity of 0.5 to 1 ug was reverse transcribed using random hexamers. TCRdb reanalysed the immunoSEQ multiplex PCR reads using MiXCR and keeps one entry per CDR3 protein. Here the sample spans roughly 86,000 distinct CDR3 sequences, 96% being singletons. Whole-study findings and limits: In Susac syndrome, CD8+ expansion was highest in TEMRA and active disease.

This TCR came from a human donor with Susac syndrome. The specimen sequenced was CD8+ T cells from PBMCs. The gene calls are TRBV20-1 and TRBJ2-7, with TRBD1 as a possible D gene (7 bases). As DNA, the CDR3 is TGCAGTGCCCCAGGGGGGACCTACGAGCAGTACTTC. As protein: CSAPGGTYEQYF.